The clone carrying this TCR beta chain was seen a handful of times. Trimming stripped 4 bases from V and 5 bases from J, with 11 bases between. Germline V CDR1 and CDR2: LGHDT, YNNKEL (reference sequence). The CDR3 has 13 residues. The data derive from a study of blood T cell repertoires in COVID-19. Study-level background: PBMCs, B-cell-depleted T cells, or T cells were the source of the cDNA or gDNA that made up the material.

TCRdb keeps only in-frame clones here, not all; method: immunoSEQ multiplex PCR. The table lists tens of thousands of clones, 89% of them singletons, with roughly 12% in the top ten. The rearrangement joins TRBV3-1 (or the pseudogene TRBV3-2) to TRBJ1-1; tentatively, D is TRBD1 (6 bases). This receptor was obtained from a man between 65 and 79 years old with active or convalescent COVID-19. Sequencing input: peripheral blood. This CDR3 reads CASSPQGWTEAFF. The CDR3 DNA reads as TGTGCCAGCAGCCCCCAGGGGTGGACTGAAGCTTTCTTT.